These 27 T cell receptor beta chains came from one sample sequenced in a study of beta chain features in type 1 diabetes. General study points: Within each of all four CD4+ subsets, Type 1 diabetes patients had TCRB CDR3s that were moderately but significantly shorter.

Every bit of the isolated RNA underwent reverse transcription, so sequencing read expressed TCRB transcripts. Profiled with immunoSEQ multiplex PCR; TCRdb holds only in-frame clones, not every one. The data contain some 350,000 clones, about 13% of them singletons. No antigen is known for these receptors. Sequencing was done on a sample of naive CD4+ T cells from blood. The receptors shown here come from a woman aged 18-30 years with type 1 diabetes.

The chain uses TRBV5-1 and TRBJ2-4; D uncertain. Germline CDR1 SGHRS, CDR2 YFSETQ. V was trimmed by 0 bases and J by 4 bases, leaving 5 bases between them. There are 13 residues in the CDR3. The CDR3 DNA reads TGCGCCAGCAGCTTGGGTGTAAAAAACATTCAGTACTTC. Its protein product is CASSLGVKNIQYF.

The table lists this clone with a few counts. The chain carries TRBV4-1 and TRBJ1-2; TRBD1 matches 7 bases. CDR1 and CDR2 from the germline V gene are MGHRA and YSYEKL. V lost 1 base and J lost 9; bases outside the gene matches: 8. This CDR3 is built from 14 residues. The CDR3 sequence: CASSQGGTAASYTF. The CDR3 coding sequence is TGCGCCAGCAGCCAAGGCGGGACAGCGGCCAGCTACACCTTC.

CDR3 sequence: CATSRDFLLARSTDTQYF. The CDR3 DNA sequence: TGTGCCACCAGCAGAGACTTCTTACTAGCCAGAAGCACAGATACGCAGTATTTT. The genes are TRBV15 and TRBJ2-3; TRBD2 might be the D (6 bases). There are 18 residues in the CDR3. The germline V gene encodes CDR1 LNHNV and CDR2 YYDKDF (reference sequence). The germline V and J ends were trimmed by 0 bases and 0 bases, with 16 bases remaining between them.

This chain uses TRBV10-2 with TRBJ1-2; D call uncertain. The CDR3 spans 12 residues. Germline loops: CDR1 WSHSY, CDR2 SAAADI. V was cut by 8 bases and J by 7 bases, with 14 bases left in between. CDR3 sequence reads: CASAREVGGYTF. CDR3 nucleotides: TGCGCCAGCGCGAGGGAAGTCGGTGGCTACACCTTC.

The genes are TRBV5-1 and TRBJ1-5; no clear D gene. Germline V CDR1 and CDR2: SGHRS, YFSETQ. The germline V and J ends were trimmed by 0 bases and 8 bases, with 9 bases remaining between them. This CDR3 is 13 amino acids long. The CDR3 loop is CASSLASGEPQHF. Here the CDR3 DNA reads TGCGCCAGCAGCTTGGCCAGTGGTGAGCCCCAGCATTTT.

For the CDR3, the DNA is TGTGCCAGTAGACTTACCCGGACTAGCCGATCCAATGAGCAGTTCTTC. Amino acids: CASRLTRTSRSNEQFF. This chain uses TRBV19 with TRBJ2-1; TRBD2 matches at 8 bases. In germline, CDR1 is LNHDA, CDR2 SQIVND (reference sequence). This CDR3 comprises 16 residues. The V gene end was trimmed by 6 bases and the J gene end by 6 bases; junction bases not matched to a gene: 13.

The J gene is TRBJ2-1, the V gene TRBV5-6, with TRBD2 matching 7 bases. The CDR3 is made up of 15 amino acids. Trimming cost V 4 bases and J 2 bases; bases outside gene matches: 6. The V gene's germline CDR1 is SGHDT and CDR2 YYEEEE. The CDR3 region is CASSPTSSAYNEQFF. The CDR3 nucleotides are TGTGCCAGCAGCCCGACTAGCTCTGCCTACAATGAGCAGTTCTTC.

The chain combines TRBV7-2 with TRBJ2-7, with D tentatively TRBD1 (5 bases). CDR1 is SGHTA and CDR2 is FQGNSA in the germline V gene. V was trimmed by 1 base and J by 5 bases, leaving 6 bases between them. This CDR3 region has 12 residues. The CDR3, as DNA: TGTGCCAGCAGCTTAGTAGGGGACGAGCAGTACTTC. This sequence encodes CASSLVGDEQYF.

This clone has just a few counts. The chain has TRBV7-9 and TRBJ2-3; D perhaps matches TRBD1 (6 bases). Trimming took off 5 bases at V and 4 bases at J, with 13 bases between the two ends. The CDR3 is made up of 14 amino acids. Looked up from germline, CDR1 is SEHNR and CDR2 is FQNEAQ (reference sequence). DNA of the CDR3: TGTGCCAGCAGCCAACAGCAGGGGCCAGATACGCAGTATTTT. Translating gives CASSQQQGPDTQYF.

DNA for the CDR3: TGTGCCAGCAGAGCCCCAGGGGAAATGTGGTACTTC. Translating gives CASRAPGEMWYF. The chain uses TRBV28 and TRBJ2-4; the D gene is possibly TRBD1 (6 bases). V was pared by 6 bases and J by 15 bases, with 18 bases between. Germline loops: CDR1 MDHEN, CDR2 SYDVKM. The CDR3 has 12 residues.

The sample holds a few counts of this clone. This rearrangement joins TRBV10-1 to TRBJ2-1, with D perhaps matching TRBD1 (7 bases). The CDR3 has 14 amino acids. The germline V gene has CDR1 WNHNN and CDR2 SYGVQD (reference sequence). V lost 11 bases and J 1 base, leaving 15 bases between the germline ends. The CDR3 here is CAGPAGQSYNEQFF. The CDR3 coding sequence is TGCGCCGGACCCGCGGGACAGTCCTACAATGAGCAGTTCTTC.

In this sample, this clone turned up a few times. CDR3 DNA sequence: TGTGCCAGCAGCTTAGAGGTCAGGGGGCTAGATCAGCCCCAGCATTTT. It yields the protein CASSLEVRGLDQPQHF. The chain combines TRBV11-2 with TRBJ1-5; TRBD1 aligns across 8 bases. Germline CDR1 and CDR2: SGHAT and FQNNGV. J lost 5 bases, V lost 0 bases, and 6 bases had no gene match. The CDR3 runs to 16 residues.

The rearrangement joins TRBV19 to TRBJ2-5; D not certain. Germline CDR1 is LNHDA and CDR2 is SQIVND (reference sequence). The V and J ends lost 4 bases and 4 bases respectively, with 13 bases between them. The CDR3 sequence is 14 residues long. The CDR3 loop reads CASSTWSRSETQYF. Written as DNA, the CDR3 is TGTGCCAGTAGTACTTGGAGTAGGTCAGAGACCCAGTACTTC.

The genes are TRBV18 and TRBJ2-1; 7 bases fit TRBD2. The CDR3 sequence is 14 residues long. The V gene end was trimmed by 0 bases and the J gene end by 5 bases; junction bases not matched to a gene: 1. The germline V gene has CDR1 KGHSH and CDR2 LQKENI. The CDR3 DNA reads TGTGCCAGCTCACCACCAGCGGGGAACAATGAGCAGTTCTTC. This codes for CASSPPAGNNEQFF.

The rearrangement uses TRBV5-4 and TRBJ2-1; 9 bases fit TRBD1. Germline V CDR1 and CDR2: SGHNT, YYREEE (reference sequence). The CDR3 sequence is 15 residues long. V lost 4 bases, J lost 2 bases, and 4 bases stayed unmatched. The CDR3 nucleotides read TGTGCCAGCAGCCAGGACAGGGGCACCTACAATGAGCAGTTCTTC. Protein sequence: CASSQDRGTYNEQFF.

This clone appeared a few times. This rearrangement joins TRBV19 to TRBJ2-2; possibly TRBD2 for D (5 bases). Germline V gene data show CDR1 as LNHDA and CDR2 as SQIVND (reference sequence). The CDR3 is made up of 12 amino acids. With 8 bases removed from V and 7 bases from J, the gap between germline ends came to 11 bases. CDR3 loop: CASPRRNGELFF. CDR3 nucleotide sequence: TGTGCCAGTCCTAGGAGGAACGGGGAGCTGTTTTTT.

This clone was observed a handful of times. This sequence joins TRBV5-4 and TRBJ2-3, with 7 nucleotides matching TRBD1. Looked up from germline, CDR1 is SGHNT and CDR2 is YYREEE (reference sequence). Germline trimming cut 4 bases from V and 9 bases from J; bases unmatched to any gene: 5. This CDR3 has 12 residues. The CDR3 nucleotides read TGTGCCAGCAGCCCATTACAGGGGACGCAGTATTTT. It specifies CASSPLQGTQYF.

This clone occurred a few times. The chain is built from TRBV5-1 and TRBJ2-4; 7 bases align to TRBD1. CDR3 size: 15 residues. Germline-derived CDR1 and CDR2 are SGHRS and YFSETQ. Unmatched junction bases numbered 3, after V lost 0 bases and J lost 3 bases. The DNA for the CDR3 is TGCGCCAGCAGCTTGGAGCCAGGGGGCAAAAACATTCAGTACTTC. This codes for CASSLEPGGKNIQYF.

A remark on this clone: Other DNA sequences in the same sample also yield this CDR3. The chain is built from TRBV29-1 and TRBJ1-1; 7 bases map to TRBD1. After removal of 7 bases from V and 0 bases from J, the junction contained 5 bases not matched to a gene. Germline CDR1 SQVTM, CDR2 ANQGSEA. The CDR3 runs to 13 residues. The CDR3 loop is CSARQGLNTEAFF. CDR3 in DNA: TGCAGCGCCCGACAGGGCCTGAACACTGAAGCTTTCTTT. Supplemented by reference TRBV29-1 and TRBJ1-1, the full variable domain reads SAVISQKPSRDICQRGTSLTIQCQVDSQVTMMFWYRQQPGQSLTLIATANQGSEATYESGFVIDKFPISRPNLTFSTLTVSNMSPEDSSIYLCSARQGLNTEAFFGQGTRLTVV.

This chain links TRBV2 with TRBJ2-1; the match to TRBD2 covers 7 bases. Germline V gene sequence: CDR1 SNHLY, CDR2 FYNNEI. Losses at the gene ends were 1 base for V and 6 bases for J; bases not matched to a gene: 6. The CDR3 consists of 15 residues. CDR3 region: CASSEEGGPANEQFF. In nucleotides, the CDR3 is TGTGCCAGCAGTGAAGAGGGAGGGCCGGCCAATGAGCAGTTCTTC.

A few counts support this clone. This sequence joins TRBV27 and TRBJ2-1; 7 bases align to TRBD1. Germline V gene data show CDR1 as MNHEY and CDR2 as SMNVEV (reference sequence). The V segment lost 3 bases and the J segment 1 base; nucleotides outside the gene matches: 3. The CDR3 spans 15 residues. The CDR3 DNA sequence: TGTGCCAGCAGTTTCTCCAGGGGGTCCTACAATGAGCAGTTCTTC. Protein sequence: CASSFSRGSYNEQFF.

A few counts support this clone. This chain uses TRBV7-2 with TRBJ1-2, with 8 nucleotides matching TRBD1. The CDR3 sequence is 15 residues long. The junction had 8 bases not matched to a gene; V was cut back by 4 bases and J by 4 bases. CDR1 SGHTA and CDR2 FQGNSA come from the germline V gene. CDR3 amino acids: CASSSPDRGAYGYTF. As DNA, the CDR3 is TGTGCCAGCAGCTCACCAGACAGGGGAGCCTATGGCTACACCTTC.

This clone came up once. The J gene is TRBJ2-5, the V gene TRBV7-8; D gene ambiguous. V dropped 5 bases and J dropped 2 bases, with 12 bases sitting between them. Germline lookup yields CDR1 SGHVS and CDR2 FQNEAQ. The CDR3 has 14 residues. The CDR3, as DNA: TGTGCCAGCAGCACGATAGACACACAAGAGACCCAGTACTTC. It codes for CASSTIDTQETQYF. Full variable domain (remainder filled in from reference TRBV7-8 and TRBJ2-5): GAGVSQSPRYKVAKRGQDVALRCDPISGHVSLFWYQQALGQGPEFLTYFQNEAQLDKSGLPSDRFFAERPEGSVSTLKIQRTQQEDSAVYLCASSTIDTQETQYFGPGTRLLVL.

This clone was observed a few times. CDR3 coding DNA: TGCGCCAGCAGCTTGGTTTCCGGACAGGGGGAAAACGAGCAGTACTTC. As protein: CASSLVSGQGENEQYF. The V gene is TRBV5-1, the J gene TRBJ2-7; 10 bases agree with TRBD1. Germline CDR1 SGHRS, CDR2 YFSETQ. CDR3 length equals 16 residues. The V and J ends lost 0 bases and 5 bases, in that order; junction bases with no gene match: 8.

This clone has only a few counts. The chain joins TRBV7-8 to TRBJ2-5; the match to TRBD1 covers 9 bases. CDR1 is SGHVS and CDR2 is FQNEAQ in the germline V gene. J gave up 4 bases and V 5 bases, and 2 bases lay outside the gene matches. CDR3 length: 13 residues. CDR3 residues: CASSTGGRETQYF. DNA of the CDR3: TGTGCCAGCAGCACAGGGGGCCGAGAGACCCAGTACTTC.

In this sample, this clone turned up a few times. The chain's CDR3 is CSVLKMGLAEGGTDTQYF. The CDR3 DNA follows: TGCAGCGTTCTCAAAATGGGGCTAGCGGAGGGTGGCACAGATACGCAGTATTTT. The gene calls are TRBV29-1 and TRBJ2-3, with 7 bases identical to TRBD2. Germline V CDR1 and CDR2: SQVTM, ANQGSEA. The CDR3 covers 18 residues. Trimming removed 5 bases from V and 1 base from J; junction bases left unmatched: 18.

This chain joins TRBV28 and TRBJ1-1; 8 nucleotides line up with TRBD1. In germline, CDR1 is MDHEN, CDR2 SYDVKM. V was clipped by 3 bases and J by 2 bases; unmatched bases: 5. CDR3 length equals 15 residues. CDR3 coding DNA: TGTGCCAGCAGTTTGCAGGGGGCTGGCAACACTGAAGCTTTCTTT. This sequence encodes CASSLQGAGNTEAFF.